Sequencing of this T cell receptor (beta chain) was carried out in a study of blood T cell repertoires in COVID-19. Across the whole study: Italy, Spain and the United States were the sources of the convalescent and acute COVID-19 samples.

Per the authors' pipeline: Reference gene primer amplification gave nucleated cell count estimates. The protocol was immunoSEQ multiplex PCR, while the TCRdb copy is restricted to in-frame clones and leaves out a portion. V, J and clone size are taken as reported in that table, and D and trimming were inferred from the DNA itself. The data show 140,000 to 150,000 clones, roughly 89% seen once. Two negative PCRs, clearance, or symptom resolution characterized the recovered Cohort 3 donors. The CDR3 extends over 15 amino acids. Trimming removed 7 bases from V and 0 bases from J, with 13 bases in between. The V gene's germline CDR1 is MDHEN and CDR2 SYDVKM.

The TCR originated in a man between 45 and 60 years old who had recovered from COVID-19. This chain joins TRBV28 and TRBJ1-5; D remains ambiguous. The sequenced sample was PBMCs or T cells enriched from blood (not recorded which). The CDR3 region has the DNA TGTGCCAGCACCCCTCACCGGGGTAGCAATCAGCCCCAGCATTTT. This gives the protein CASTPHRGSNQPQHF.